Listed here is a single T cell receptor beta chain. Its antigen is currently unknown. Deletions cut 2 bases from V and 2 bases from J, with 10 bases between. CDR1 and CDR2 (germline): MNHEY, SVGEGT. The CDR3 contains 14 residues. The sample originates from a study of CD8 T cells in ankylosing spondylitis. TCRdb independently ran MiXCR on the 5' RACE reads; one entry per CDR3 protein. The sample includes 350,000 or so distinct CDR3 sequences, roughly 14% of them seen just once. Broader study findings: Disease-linked clones proved CD8+ and comparatively uncommon in peripheral blood. Past research had described some motif variants in reactive arthritis synovial fluid and blood.

What was sequenced was blood, either unsorted or a sorted T cell fraction (not recorded which). This receptor was obtained from a male donor with ankylosing spondylitis or in good health (not recorded which). V gene TRBV6-2 or TRBV6-3 combines with J gene TRBJ2-7; TRBD1 might be the D (6 bases). The CDR3 nucleotides read TGTGCCAGCAGTTACGTGGACAGAGCCTACGAGCAGTACTTC. Translated: CASSYVDRAYEQYF.